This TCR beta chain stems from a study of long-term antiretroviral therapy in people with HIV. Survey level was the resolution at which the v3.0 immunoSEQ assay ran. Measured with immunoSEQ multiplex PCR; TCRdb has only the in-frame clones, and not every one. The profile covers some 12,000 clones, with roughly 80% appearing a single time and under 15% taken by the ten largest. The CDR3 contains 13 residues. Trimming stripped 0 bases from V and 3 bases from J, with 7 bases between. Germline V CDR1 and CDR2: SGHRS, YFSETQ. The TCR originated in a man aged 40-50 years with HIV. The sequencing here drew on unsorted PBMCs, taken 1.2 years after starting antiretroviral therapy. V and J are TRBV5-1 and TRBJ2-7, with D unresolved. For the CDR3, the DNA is TGCGCCAGCAGCTTGGCTGCAGACTACGAGCAGTACTTC. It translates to CASSLAADYEQYF.